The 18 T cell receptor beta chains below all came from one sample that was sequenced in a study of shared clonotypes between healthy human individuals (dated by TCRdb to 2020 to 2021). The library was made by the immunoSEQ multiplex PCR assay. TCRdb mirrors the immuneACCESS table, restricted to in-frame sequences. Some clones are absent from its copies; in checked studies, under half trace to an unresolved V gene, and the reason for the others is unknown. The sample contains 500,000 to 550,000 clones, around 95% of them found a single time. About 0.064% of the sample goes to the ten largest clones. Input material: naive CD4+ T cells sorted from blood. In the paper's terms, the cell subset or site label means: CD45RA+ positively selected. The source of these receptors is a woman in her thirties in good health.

CDR3 in DNA: TGTGCCAGTAGTATCCCGCGGACTAGCGGGAGGCCGGGAGGGGAGCTGTTTTTT. This gives the protein CASSIPRTSGRPGGELFF. This chain joins TRBV19 and TRBJ2-2; 14 nucleotides align to TRBD2. Germline loops: CDR1 LNHDA, CDR2 SQIVND (reference sequence). The V and J ends lost 3 bases and 8 bases, in that order; junction bases with no gene match: 11. CDR3 length: 18 amino acids.

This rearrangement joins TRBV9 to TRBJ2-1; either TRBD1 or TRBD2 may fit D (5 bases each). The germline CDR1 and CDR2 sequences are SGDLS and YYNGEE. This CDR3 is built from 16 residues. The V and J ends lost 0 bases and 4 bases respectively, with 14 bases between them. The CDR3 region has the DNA TGTGCCAGCAGCGTAGGGTTAAATGGGGGTTACAATGAGCAGTTCTTC. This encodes CASSVGLNGGYNEQFF.

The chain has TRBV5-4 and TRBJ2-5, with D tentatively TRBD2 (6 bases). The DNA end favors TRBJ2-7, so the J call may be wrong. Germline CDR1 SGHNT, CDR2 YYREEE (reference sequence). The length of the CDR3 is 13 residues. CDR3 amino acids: CASSFGSSYEQYF. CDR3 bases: TGTGCCAGCAGCTTCGGGAGCTCCTACGAGCAGTACTTC.

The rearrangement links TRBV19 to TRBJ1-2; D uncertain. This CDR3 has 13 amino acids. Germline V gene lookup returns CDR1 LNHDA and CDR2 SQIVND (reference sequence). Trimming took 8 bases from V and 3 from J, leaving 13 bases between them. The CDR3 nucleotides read TGTGCCAGTGGCGGAACTGGGTACTATGGCTACACCTTC. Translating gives CASGGTGYYGYTF.

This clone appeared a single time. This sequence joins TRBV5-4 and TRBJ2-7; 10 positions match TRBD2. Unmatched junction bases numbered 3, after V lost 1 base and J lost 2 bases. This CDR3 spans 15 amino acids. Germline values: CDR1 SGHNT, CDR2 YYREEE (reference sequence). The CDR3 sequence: CASSLSGRVPYEQYF. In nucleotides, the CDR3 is TGTGCCAGCAGCTTGAGCGGGAGGGTTCCCTACGAGCAGTACTTC.

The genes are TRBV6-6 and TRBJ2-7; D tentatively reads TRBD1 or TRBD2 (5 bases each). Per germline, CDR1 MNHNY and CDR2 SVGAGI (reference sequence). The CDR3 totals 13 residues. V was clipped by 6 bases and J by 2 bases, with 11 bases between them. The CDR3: CASSRDGPYEQYF. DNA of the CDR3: TGTGCCAGCAGCCGGGACGGACCCTACGAGCAGTACTTC.

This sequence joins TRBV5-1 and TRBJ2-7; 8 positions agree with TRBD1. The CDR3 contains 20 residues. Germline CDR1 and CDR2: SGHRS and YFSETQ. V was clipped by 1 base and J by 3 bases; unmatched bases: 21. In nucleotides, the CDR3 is TGCGCCAGCAGCTTGTTAGGGGCAATGCCAGGGGGCCCGGGGTTCTACGAGCAGTACTTC. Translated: CASSLLGAMPGGPGFYEQYF.

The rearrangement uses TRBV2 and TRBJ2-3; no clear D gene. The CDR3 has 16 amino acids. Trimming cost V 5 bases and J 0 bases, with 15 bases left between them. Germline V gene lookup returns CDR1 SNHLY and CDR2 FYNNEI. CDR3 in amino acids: CASSSLNLSSTDTQYF. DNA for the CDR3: TGTGCCAGCAGTTCCTTAAACCTCTCTAGCACAGATACGCAGTATTTT. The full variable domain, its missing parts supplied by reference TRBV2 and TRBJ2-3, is EPEVTQTPSHQVTQMGQEVILRCVPISNHLYFYWYRQILGQKVEFLVSFYNNEISEKSEIFDDQFSVERPDGSNFTLKIRSTKLEDSAMYFCASSSLNLSSTDTQYFGPGTRLTVL.

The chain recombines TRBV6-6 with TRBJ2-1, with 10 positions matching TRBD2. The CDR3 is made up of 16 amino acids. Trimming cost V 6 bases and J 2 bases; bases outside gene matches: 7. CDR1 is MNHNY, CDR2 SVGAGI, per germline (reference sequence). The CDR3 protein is CASRQSGRAPYNEQFF. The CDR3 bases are TGTGCCAGCAGGCAAAGCGGGAGGGCCCCCTACAATGAGCAGTTCTTC.

CDR3 loop: CASSLIQGDSGNTIYF. CDR3 nucleotide sequence: TGTGCCAGCAGTTTAATACAGGGAGACTCTGGAAACACCATATATTTT. The chain employs TRBV28 and TRBJ1-3; the D gene is possibly TRBD1 (6 bases). The V end was cut by 2 bases, the J end by 0 bases, with 11 bases between. The V gene's germline CDR1 is MDHEN and CDR2 SYDVKM. CDR3 length equals 16 residues.

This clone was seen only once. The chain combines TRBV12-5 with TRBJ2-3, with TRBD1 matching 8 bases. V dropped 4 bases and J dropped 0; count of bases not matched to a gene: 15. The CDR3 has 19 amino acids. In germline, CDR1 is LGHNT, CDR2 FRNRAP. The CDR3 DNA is TGTGCTAGTGGTTCCTCTCCTCGGGACAGGTGGGCTAGCACAGATACGCAGTATTTT. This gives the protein CASGSSPRDRWASTDTQYF. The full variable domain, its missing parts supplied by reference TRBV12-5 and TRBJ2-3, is DARVTQTPRHKVTEMGQEVTMRCQPILGHNTVFWYRQTMMQGLELLAYFRNRAPLDDSGMPKDRFSAEMPDATLATLKIQPSEPRDSAVYFCASGSSPRDRWASTDTQYFGPGTRLTVL.

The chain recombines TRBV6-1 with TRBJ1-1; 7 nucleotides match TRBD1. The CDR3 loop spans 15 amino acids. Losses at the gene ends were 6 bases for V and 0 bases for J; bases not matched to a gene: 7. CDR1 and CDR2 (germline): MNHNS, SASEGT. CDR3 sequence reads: CASRPTGSLNTEAFF. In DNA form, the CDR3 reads TGTGCCAGCAGACCGACAGGGTCTCTGAACACTGAAGCTTTCTTT.

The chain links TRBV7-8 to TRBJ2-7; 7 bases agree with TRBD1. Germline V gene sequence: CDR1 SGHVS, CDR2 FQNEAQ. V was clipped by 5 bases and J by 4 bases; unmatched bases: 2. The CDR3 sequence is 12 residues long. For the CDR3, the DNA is TGTGCCAGCAGCCCGGGACAGTACGAGCAGTACTTC. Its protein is CASSPGQYEQYF.

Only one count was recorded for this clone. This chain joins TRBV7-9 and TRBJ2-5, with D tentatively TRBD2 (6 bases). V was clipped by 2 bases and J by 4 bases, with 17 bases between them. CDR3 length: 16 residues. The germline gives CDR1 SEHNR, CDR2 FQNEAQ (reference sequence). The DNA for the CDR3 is TGTGCCAGCAGCTTATCCGGCCTTATGGAGGGAGAGACCCAGTACTTC. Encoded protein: CASSLSGLMEGETQYF.

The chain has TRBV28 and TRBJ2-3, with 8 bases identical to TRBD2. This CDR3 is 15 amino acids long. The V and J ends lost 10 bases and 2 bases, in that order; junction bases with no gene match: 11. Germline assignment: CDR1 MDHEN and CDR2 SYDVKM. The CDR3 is CATVTGGLDTDTQYF. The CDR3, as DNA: TGTGCCACAGTCACGGGGGGACTAGACACAGATACGCAGTATTTT.

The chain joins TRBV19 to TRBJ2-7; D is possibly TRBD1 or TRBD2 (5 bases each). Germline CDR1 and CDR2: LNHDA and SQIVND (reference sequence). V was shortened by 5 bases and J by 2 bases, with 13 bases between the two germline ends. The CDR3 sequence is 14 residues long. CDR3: CASSSMGETYEQYF. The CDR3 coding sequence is TGTGCCAGTAGTTCGATGGGGGAAACCTACGAGCAGTACTTC.

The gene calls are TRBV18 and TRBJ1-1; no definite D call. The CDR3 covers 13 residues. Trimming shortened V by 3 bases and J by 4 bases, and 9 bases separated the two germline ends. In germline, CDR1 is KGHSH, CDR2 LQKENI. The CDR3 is CASSPVPATEAFF. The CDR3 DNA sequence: TGTGCCAGCTCACCGGTCCCCGCCACTGAAGCTTTCTTT.

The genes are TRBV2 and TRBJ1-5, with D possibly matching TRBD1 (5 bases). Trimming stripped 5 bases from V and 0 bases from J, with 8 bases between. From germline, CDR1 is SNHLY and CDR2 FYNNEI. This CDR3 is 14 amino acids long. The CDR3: CASSNRNSNQPQHF. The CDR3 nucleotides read TGTGCCAGCAGTAACAGGAATAGCAATCAGCCCCAGCATTTT.